This T cell receptor (beta chain) is drawn from a study of blood T cell repertoires in COVID-19. The method was immunoSEQ multiplex PCR; TCRdb's version includes in-frame clones alone and lacks a portion of them. The sample consists of 150,000 or so clones, around 86% of them appearing once. J lost 8 bases, V lost 1 base, and 4 bases had no gene match. Germline V lookup: CDR1 KGHDR, CDR2 SFDVKD. The CDR3 sequence is 15 residues long. The V and J genes are TRBV24-1 and TRBJ2-1; 10 positions match TRBD2. The TCR originated in a man aged 18 to 29 with acute or convalescent COVID-19. Sequenced sample: peripheral blood. DNA of the CDR3: TGTGCCACCAGTGATTTAAGCGGGGGGGAAGATGAGCAGTTCTTC. Encoded protein: CATSDLSGGEDEQFF.